These 18 T cell receptor beta chains originate from one sample sequenced in a study of blood T cell repertoires in COVID-19. TCRdb's table, derived via immunoSEQ multiplex PCR, lists solely in-frame clones and lacks some. The table records approximately 140,000 clones, just over 85% of them present only once. Sample: peripheral blood. Every receptor here comes from a woman in her sixties with acute or convalescent COVID-19.

This sequence joins TRBV5-6 and TRBJ2-7, with D possibly matching TRBD2 (6 bases). The V end was cut by 3 bases, the J end by 3 bases, with 7 bases between. The length of the CDR3 is 12 residues. Germline V lookup: CDR1 SGHDT, CDR2 YYEEEE. The CDR3 is CASSWGDYEQYF. The CDR3 nucleotides read TGTGCCAGCAGCTGGGGGGACTACGAGCAGTACTTC.

This chain connects TRBV3-1 (or the pseudogene TRBV3-2) to TRBJ2-5, with 7 bases matching TRBD2. Germline V gene data show CDR1 as LGHDT and CDR2 as YNNKEL (reference sequence). This CDR3 spans 16 amino acids. V gave up 4 bases and J gave up 1 base; unmatched junction bases: 9. The CDR3 nucleotides are TGTGCCAGCAGCCCCCTTTCCCTAGCGGCCCAAGAGACCCAGTACTTC. This sequence encodes CASSPLSLAAQETQYF.

The chain recombines TRBV10-2 with TRBJ1-2; 8 bases line up with TRBD1. Germline CDR1 WSHSY, CDR2 SAAADI. With V trimmed by 8 bases and J by 7 bases, 12 bases remained unmatched. This CDR3 is built from 14 residues. The CDR3, as DNA: TGCGCCAGCGCGACAGGGAACAGGGGGACTGGCTACACCTTC. Amino acids: CASATGNRGTGYTF.

V usage is TRBV6-5 and J usage is TRBJ2-7, with a possible D match to TRBD1 (5 bases). Trimming pared 7 bases from V and 1 base from J, leaving 8 bases between. Per the germline V gene, CDR1 is MNHEY and CDR2 is SVGAGI. CDR3 length: 12 residues. The CDR3: CASTGHSYEQYF. The CDR3 bases are TGTGCCAGCACAGGACATTCCTACGAGCAGTACTTC.

The chain recombines TRBV19 with TRBJ2-6; perhaps TRBD1 as D (7 bases). Germline CDR1 reads LNHDA; CDR2 reads SQIVND (reference sequence). The V gene lost 3 bases and the J gene lost 0 bases, with 15 bases spanning the gap. CDR3 length: 18 amino acids. The CDR3 loop is CASSIFSGGSSGANVLTF. In DNA form, the CDR3 reads TGTGCCAGTAGTATTTTCTCAGGGGGGAGCTCTGGGGCCAACGTCCTGACTTTC.

The chain employs TRBV7-9 and TRBJ1-1; D may be TRBD1 (6 bases). The germline V gene encodes CDR1 SEHNR and CDR2 FQNEAQ (reference sequence). CDR3 length: 16 residues. The V end lost 5 bases, the J end lost 4 bases, and 20 bases lay between the germline ends. CDR3 coding DNA: TGTGCCAGCAGCACGGACGGGTTCCGAGGGGGCACTGAAGCTTTCTTT. The encoded protein is CASSTDGFRGGTEAFF.

This clone was seen once. CDR3 loop: CASSYRQNNEQFF. CDR3 bases: TGTGCCAGCAGTTACAGACAGAACAATGAGCAGTTCTTC. The chain links TRBV6-2 or TRBV6-3 to TRBJ2-1; D might be TRBD1 (5 bases). Trimming removed 2 bases at V and 5 bases at J, with 7 bases between. CDR3 length equals 13 residues. Germline V gene lookup returns CDR1 MNHEY and CDR2 SVGEGT.

The chain couples TRBV9 to TRBJ2-1; 11 positions match TRBD2. The length of the CDR3 is 19 residues. Looked up from germline, CDR1 is SGDLS and CDR2 is YYNGEE. Trimming at V came to 0 bases and at J to 8 bases, leaving 16 bases not matched to a gene. DNA for the CDR3: TGTGCCAGCAGCGTAGACCCTGGGCTAGCGGGGGGAAGTTTACATGAGCAGTTCTTC. It encodes CASSVDPGLAGGSLHEQFF. Filled out from reference TRBV9 and TRBJ2-1, the complete variable domain reads DSGVTQTPKHLITATGQRVTLRCSPRSGDLSVYWYQQSLDQGLQFLIQYYNGEERAKGNILERFSAQQFPDLHSELNLSSLELGDSALYFCASSVDPGLAGGSLHEQFFGPGTRLTVL.

The V call is TRBV4-3, the J call TRBJ1-2; D not certain. Germline CDR1 and CDR2: LGHNA and YSLEER. CDR3 length equals 16 residues. With 1 base removed from V and 4 bases from J, the gap between germline ends came to 16 bases. In nucleotides, the CDR3 is TGCGCCAGCAGCCAAGGTGCCGCCCACCAGATCTATGGCTACACCTTC. This sequence encodes CASSQGAAHQIYGYTF.

This clone is a singleton in its sample. The rearrangement links TRBV7-3 to TRBJ2-1, with 7 nucleotides matching TRBD1. The CDR3 covers 15 residues. With V trimmed by 4 bases and J by 1 base, 4 bases remained unmatched. CDR1 is SGHTA, CDR2 FQGTGA, per germline. The CDR3 DNA sequence: TGTGCCAGCAGCTCTCGACAGGGATCCTACAATGAGCAGTTCTTC. This codes for CASSSRQGSYNEQFF.

The rearrangement uses TRBV12-3 or TRBV12-4 and TRBJ1-1, with a weak D call TRBD1 (5 bases). Trimming took off 6 bases at V and 5 bases at J, with 10 bases between the two ends. The CDR3 has 12 residues. The CDR3 region has the DNA TGTGCCAGCAGCCGGGGGAGGACTGAAGCTTTCTTT. Its translation is CASSRGRTEAFF.

The chain uses TRBV19 and TRBJ1-2; TRBD1 aligns across 7 bases. CDR1 LNHDA and CDR2 SQIVND come from the germline V gene (reference sequence). With V trimmed by 5 bases and J by 8 bases, 5 bases remained unmatched. CDR3 length: 12 residues. Here the CDR3 reads CASSLQGSGYTF. The CDR3 coding sequence is TGTGCCAGTAGTCTACAGGGGAGCGGCTACACCTTC.

The table lists this clone with a few counts. This rearrangement joins TRBV28 to TRBJ2-7; D perhaps matches TRBD1 (6 bases). The V end was cut by 6 bases, the J end by 3 bases, with 9 bases between. CDR3 length: 12 residues. Germline lookup yields CDR1 MDHEN and CDR2 SYDVKM. For the CDR3, the DNA is TGTGCCAGCAGCCGAGGGGGCTACGAGCAGTACTTC. The encoded protein is CASSRGGYEQYF.

Worth noting for this clone: Other DNA sequences from this sample encode an identical CDR3 as well. This rearrangement joins TRBV6-1 to TRBJ2-1; TRBD1 is a possible D gene (5 bases). Deletions cut 2 bases from V and 2 bases from J, with 10 bases between. This CDR3 has 15 residues. CDR1 and CDR2 (germline): MNHNS, SASEGT. The CDR3 bases are TGTGCCAGCAGTGAATGGCAGGGCGCCTACAATGAGCAGTTCTTC. The encoded protein is CASSEWQGAYNEQFF.

The chain combines TRBV28 with TRBJ1-5; 11 bases map to TRBD1. Trimming removed 1 base from V and 6 bases from J; junction bases left unmatched: 5. This CDR3 is 16 amino acids long. In germline, CDR1 is MDHEN, CDR2 SYDVKM. CDR3 region: CASSLFGTGGGQPQHF. The CDR3 bases are TGTGCCAGCAGTTTATTTGGGACAGGGGGGGGTCAGCCCCAGCATTTT.

This sequence joins TRBV2 and TRBJ2-5; the D gene is possibly TRBD1 (6 bases). V was trimmed by 5 bases and J by 7 bases, leaving 14 bases between them. Germline V gives CDR1 SNHLY, CDR2 FYNNEI. This CDR3 is 13 amino acids long. The CDR3 DNA reads TGTGCCAGCAGTTACAGGGTCGAGGGGACCCAGTACTTC. This encodes CASSYRVEGTQYF.

This clone appeared a single time. The chain couples TRBV9 to TRBJ2-5; 11 bases align to TRBD2. From germline, CDR1 is SGDLS and CDR2 YYNGEE. Trimming took 0 bases from V and 5 from J; bases not matched to a gene: 3. The CDR3 runs 15 residues. The CDR3 loop reads CASSVVASGGETQYF. The DNA of the CDR3 is TGTGCCAGCAGCGTAGTGGCTAGCGGGGGGGAGACCCAGTACTTC.

J is TRBJ2-1 and V is TRBV4-3, with TRBD1 as a possible D gene (5 bases). Trimming took 2 bases from V and 12 from J, leaving 14 bases between them. Germline CDR1 reads LGHNA; CDR2 reads YSLEER. This CDR3 contains 13 residues. CDR3 region: CASSQQGPGVQFF. The CDR3 bases are TGCGCCAGCAGCCAACAGGGCCCTGGAGTGCAGTTCTTC.